This record covers a single TCR beta chain. What antigen it recognizes has not been identified. Within one base of it there is no much larger clone, and no base qualities were kept. TCRbeta CDR3 regions were amplified from genomic DNA using the immunoSEQ Assay, a bias-controlled multiplex PCR. Processing in the source paper ran as follows. Nucleated cell counts per sample were estimated from amplification of reference gene primers within the assay. Sequence reads were collapsed and filtered to measure the absolute abundance of every unique TCRbeta CDR3 rearrangement. For each sample, productive Simpson clonality was calculated by taking the square root of Simpson's diversity index across productive rearrangements. In its TCRdb copy, this immuneACCESS table keeps in-frame sequences only and misses some clones. Where compared with another copy, unresolved V genes explain less than half of these, and the others have no known cause. That table gives V, J and clone size, and the DNA gave D and trimming. This sample lists roughly 80,000 clones; about nine tenths were detected once. Jointly, the top ten make up about 8.2% of the sample.

This specimen comes from a study of blood T cell repertoires in COVID-19 (dated by TCRdb to 2018 to 2020). Notes on the research overall: Samples from collaborators originated in the United States, Italy and Spain and spanned both the acute and convalescent phases of COVID-19. Where HLA class I and class II types were available, the types were taken from metadata supplied by the sample provider, not from assay-based typing. Subjects who had been exposed to COVID-19, were actively infected with it, or had recovered from it provided the deeply sampled blood TCRbeta repertoires that made up the dataset. A freely available public database, intended as a resource for researchers studying the immune response to SARS-CoV-2, is where the repertoires were released. The samples were drawn from two sources: the first 160 participants of the ongoing ImmuneRACE study, and 950 to 1,500 subjects contributed by 6 global collaborators. A de-identified subject ID, COVID-19 status, age in years and sex were almost always included in the sample metadata. The prospective study material was composed of cDNA or gDNA derived from T cells, B-cell-depleted T cells, or PBMCs. The paper as a whole reports these results and caveats: The amount of clinical and demographic metadata varied by source and participant and was provided uncurated.

The CDR3 holds 16 amino acids from the cysteine to the phenylalanine. Left in the record is the CDR3 DNA by itself, 48 bases read in frame from the first base. The germline V gene supplies CDR1 SGHRS and CDR2 YFSETQ. Clipping removes 4 bases from V and 4 bases from J, with 7 as the unmatched junction base count. Collaborating institutions collected whole blood in K2EDTA tubes following their own protocols. For TCRbeta analysis, collaborators shipped samples in one of three forms: frozen whole blood, isolated PBMCs, or DNA extracted from either of those sample types. The chain uses TRBV5-1 and TRBJ2-2; TRBD1 fits 10 bases in the junction. Source material: peripheral blood. The receptor comes from a human donor in a cohort sampled during active COVID-19. The sequence in DNA is TGCGCCAGCAGCGAACGACAGGGGGCGCGCACCGGGGAGCTGTTTTTT. It translates to CASSERQGARTGELFF.